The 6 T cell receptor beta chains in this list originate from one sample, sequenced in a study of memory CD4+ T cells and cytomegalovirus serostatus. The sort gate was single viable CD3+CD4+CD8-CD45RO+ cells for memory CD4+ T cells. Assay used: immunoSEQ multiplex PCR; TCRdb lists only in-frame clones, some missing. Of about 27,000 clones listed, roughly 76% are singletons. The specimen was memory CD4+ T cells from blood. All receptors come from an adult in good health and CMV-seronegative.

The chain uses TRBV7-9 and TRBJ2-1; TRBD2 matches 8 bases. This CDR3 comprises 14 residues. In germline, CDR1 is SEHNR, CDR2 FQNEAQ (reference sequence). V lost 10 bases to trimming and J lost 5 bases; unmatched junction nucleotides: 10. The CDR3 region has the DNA TGTGCCACCCTGGGACTAGGAGGTCACAATGAGCAGTTCTTC. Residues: CATLGLGGHNEQFF.

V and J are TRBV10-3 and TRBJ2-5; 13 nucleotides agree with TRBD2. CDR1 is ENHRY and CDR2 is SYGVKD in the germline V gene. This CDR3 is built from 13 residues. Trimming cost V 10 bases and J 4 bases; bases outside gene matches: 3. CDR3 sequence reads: CATRLAGGETQYF. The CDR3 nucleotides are TGTGCCACCCGACTAGCGGGAGGAGAGACCCAGTACTTC.

CDR3 region: CASSGRDNEQFF. The CDR3 DNA reads as TGTGCCAGCAGCGGGAGAGACAATGAGCAGTTCTTC. The V call is TRBV6-1, the J call TRBJ2-1; a weak D match, TRBD2 (6 bases). Germline V gene lookup returns CDR1 MNHNS and CDR2 SASEGT. The V end lost 6 bases, the J end lost 5 bases, and 8 bases lay between the germline ends. The CDR3 totals 12 residues.

This chain's CDR3 is CASSLTGGMAFF. The CDR3 DNA reads TGTGCCAGCAGCTTAACAGGGGGTATGGCTTTCTTT. The V and J genes are TRBV11-3 and TRBJ1-1; 8 positions match TRBD1. The trim removed 2 bases at V and 11 bases at J, leaving 4 bases unmatched. CDR1 SGHNT and CDR2 YENEEA come from the germline V gene. CDR3 length: 12 residues.

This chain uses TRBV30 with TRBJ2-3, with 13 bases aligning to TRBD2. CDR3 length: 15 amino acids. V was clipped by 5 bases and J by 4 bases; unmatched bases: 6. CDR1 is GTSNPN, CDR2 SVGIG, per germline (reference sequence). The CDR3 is CAWSPTSGRADTQYF. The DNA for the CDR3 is TGTGCCTGGTCCCCCACTAGCGGGAGGGCAGATACGCAGTATTTT.

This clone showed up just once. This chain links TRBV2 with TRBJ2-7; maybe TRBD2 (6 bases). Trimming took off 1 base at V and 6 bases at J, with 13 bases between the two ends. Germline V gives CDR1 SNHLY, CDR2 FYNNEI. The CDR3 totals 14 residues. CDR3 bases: TGTGCCAGCAGTGAAGGGACCCGGAGGGGCGAGCAGTACTTC. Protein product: CASSEGTRRGEQYF.